The following is a TCR beta chain sequence with its context. What it binds is not known. A junction end diverges from the germline sequence, so it may reflect a read error. The data derive from a study of identical twins. Regarding the study as a whole: Abundant beta clonotypes from cord blood had fewer insertions, unlike memory repertoires, which showed none. Zero-insertion findings could be partly confounded by invariant cells (MAIT and iNKT cells).

The CDR3 runs 14 residues. TCRdb redid the calling of the 5' RACE reads with MiXCR, one entry per CDR3 protein. The table shows hundreds of thousands of distinct CDR3 sequences, with more than 9% occurring only once. The same data also went into a second study, on yellow fever vaccine responses in identical twins. From that paper: A vaccine T cell response that seemed partly convergent and partly personalized was reported in twins.

V usage is TRBV12-3 or TRBV12-4 and J usage is TRBJ2-1; 12 nucleotides line up with TRBD2. This TCR was sampled from a woman aged 18-29 years in good health. Sequencing was carried out using PBMCs. CDR3 residues: CASSLAGGAFEQFF. CDR3 coding DNA: TGTGCCAGCAGTCTAGCGGGGGGGGCCTTTGAGCAGTTCTTC.